This T cell receptor beta chain was identified in a study of T cells in tumors and immune-related adverse events listed by TCRdb under 2021. The immunoSEQ assay was used to amplify and sequence the TCR beta locus, producing bulk TCR Vbeta CDR3 data. Turning to the authors' computational methods: CDR3s were excluded if they were non-productive, were shorter than 7 amino acids, or did not start with C or end with F/W. Analysis was limited to specimens with at least 1000 reads, and clonotypes were defined at the amino acid level. To compute clonality, Pielou's evenness was subtracted from 1. To equalize library sizes, abundance-weighted random subsampling with replacement was performed and repeated 100 times so that 95% confidence intervals could be reported. Repertoire overlap was quantified using the Morisita overlap index, and the top 40 clones per specimen were examined for overlap with the irAE. In its TCRdb copy, this immuneACCESS table keeps in-frame sequences only and misses some clones. Where compared with another copy, unresolved V genes explain less than half of these, and the others have no known cause. Clonal size and the V and J genes are those of that table, whereas D and trimming came from the DNA. For this sample there are around 8,300 clones; 94% appear just once. The ten top clones hold less than 2.5% of the sample.

Explained via the paper, the treatment or condition label denotes: nivolumab (PD-1 blockade) given before sampling. The DNeasy Blood and Tissue Kit was used to extract DNA from formalin-fixed paraffin-embedded specimens. Comments on this clone: Its antigen is not yet known. No base-level quality is on record; no much larger clone is a single base apart.

Its CDR3 holds 15 amino acids, cysteine through phenylalanine. This entry keeps only the CDR3 DNA: 45 bases, framed from base 1. V is pared back by 5 bases and J by 2 bases, with 13 bases lying between the germline termini. The germline V gene (reference sequence) sets CDR1 to PRHDT and CDR2 to FYEKMQ. The V gene is TRBV13 and the J gene is TRBJ1-3, with a weak D call of TRBD1 (6 bases match). The sequencing used lymph node tissue, collected from a patient treated with anti-PD-1 therapy. The clonotype comes from a female donor with metastatic renal cell carcinoma. The nucleotide sequence is TGTGCCAGCAGCACCCGACAGGTCCCTGGAAACACCATATATTTT. It translates to CASSTRQVPGNTIYF. With all but the CDR3 taken from the reference TRBV13 and TRBJ1-3 genes, the full variable domain is: AAGVIQSPRHLIKEKRETATLKCYPIPRHDTVYWYQQGPGQDPQFLISFYEKMQSDKGSIPDRFSAQQFSDYHSELNMSSLELGDSALYFCASSTRQVPGNTIYFGEGSWLTVV.